The clone carrying this T cell receptor (beta chain) was seen a single time. Its target is unknown. V lost 7 bases to trimming and J lost 0 bases, with 7 bases between them. This CDR3 region has 12 residues. Per germline, CDR1 DFQATT and CDR2 SNEGSKA (reference sequence). The data are from a study of CD8 T cells in ankylosing spondylitis. Study-level findings and limits: Disease-linked clones had a CD8+ phenotype and relatively low frequency in peripheral blood. A TCR beta motif of 7 to 9 highly homologous variants seemed to mark ankylosing spondylitis blood.

In making TCR beta libraries, quantitative 5'-RACE with molecular barcodes was used. TCRdb reprocessed the 5' RACE reads with MiXCR, giving one entry per CDR3 protein. The sample yields approximately 150,000 distinct CDR3 sequences, under 45% seen once. This sequence joins TRBV20-1 and TRBJ1-5; no clear D. What was sequenced was synovial fluid, either unsorted or a sorted T cell fraction (not recorded which). The sequence derives from a male donor with ankylosing spondylitis. The CDR3 nucleotides read TGCAGTGGGACCGATAGCAATCAGCCCCAGCATTTT. As protein: CSGTDSNQPQHF.